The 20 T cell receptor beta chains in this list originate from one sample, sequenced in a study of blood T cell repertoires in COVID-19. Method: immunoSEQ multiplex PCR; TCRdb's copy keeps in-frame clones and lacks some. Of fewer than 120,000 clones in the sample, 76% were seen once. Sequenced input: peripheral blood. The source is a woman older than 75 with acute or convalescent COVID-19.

The CDR3: CATSDPTSDDEQFF. DNA of the CDR3: TGTGCCACCAGTGACCCGACTAGCGACGATGAGCAGTTCTTC. The chain combines TRBV24-1 with TRBJ2-1; the match to TRBD2 covers 8 bases. V lost 4 bases to trimming and J lost 8 bases; unmatched junction nucleotides: 6. Germline CDR1 KGHDR, CDR2 SFDVKD. The CDR3 runs 14 residues.

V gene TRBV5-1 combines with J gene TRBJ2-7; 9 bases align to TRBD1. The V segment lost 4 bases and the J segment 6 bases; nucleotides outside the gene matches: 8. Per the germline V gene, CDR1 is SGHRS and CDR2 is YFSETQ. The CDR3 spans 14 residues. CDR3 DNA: TGCGCCAGCAGCCCAATACAGGGGGCTGGCGAGCAGTACTTC. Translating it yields CASSPIQGAGEQYF. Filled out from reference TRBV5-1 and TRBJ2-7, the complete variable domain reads KAGVTQTPRYLIKTRGQQVTLSCSPISGHRSVSWYQQTPGQGLQFLFEYFSETQRNKGNFPGRFSGRQFSNSRSEMNVSTLELGDSALYLCASSPIQGAGEQYFGPGTRLTVT.

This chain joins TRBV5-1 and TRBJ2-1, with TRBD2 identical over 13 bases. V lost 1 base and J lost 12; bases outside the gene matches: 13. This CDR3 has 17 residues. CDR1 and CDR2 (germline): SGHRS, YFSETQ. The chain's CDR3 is CASSLQGGLAGDSGQFF. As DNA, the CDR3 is TGCGCCAGCAGCTTGCAGGGAGGACTAGCGGGGGATAGTGGGCAGTTCTTC.

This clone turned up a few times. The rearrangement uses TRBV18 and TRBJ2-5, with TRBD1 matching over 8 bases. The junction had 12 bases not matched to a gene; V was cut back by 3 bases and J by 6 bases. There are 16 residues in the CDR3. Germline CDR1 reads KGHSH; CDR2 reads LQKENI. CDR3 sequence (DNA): TGTGCCAGCTCACCCGGAGGACAGGGATTAAGGCAGACCCAGTACTTC. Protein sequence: CASSPGGQGLRQTQYF.

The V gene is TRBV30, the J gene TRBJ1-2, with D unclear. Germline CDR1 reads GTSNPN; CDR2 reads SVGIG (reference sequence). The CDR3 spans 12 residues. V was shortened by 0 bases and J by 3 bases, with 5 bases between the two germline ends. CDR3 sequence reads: CAWSVPDYGYTF. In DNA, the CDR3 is TGTGCCTGGAGTGTACCAGACTATGGCTACACCTTC. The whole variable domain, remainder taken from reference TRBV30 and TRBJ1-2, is SQTIHQWPATLVQPVGSPLSLECTVEGTSNPNLYWYRQAAGRGLQLLFYSVGIGQISSEVPQNLSASRPQDRQFILSSKKLLLSDSGFYLCAWSVPDYGYTFGSGTRLTVV.

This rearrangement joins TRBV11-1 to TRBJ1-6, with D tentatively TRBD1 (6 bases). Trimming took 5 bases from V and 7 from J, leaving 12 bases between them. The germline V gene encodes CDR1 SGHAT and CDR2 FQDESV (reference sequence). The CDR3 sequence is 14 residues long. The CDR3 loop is CASSRMDSNSPLHF. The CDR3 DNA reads TGTGCCAGCAGCCGGATGGACAGCAATTCACCCCTCCACTTT.

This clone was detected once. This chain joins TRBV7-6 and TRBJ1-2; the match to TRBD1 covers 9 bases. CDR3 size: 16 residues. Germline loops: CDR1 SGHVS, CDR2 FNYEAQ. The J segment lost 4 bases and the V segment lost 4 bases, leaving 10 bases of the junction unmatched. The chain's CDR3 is CASSSPGWDRAYGYTF. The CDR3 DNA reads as TGTGCCAGCAGCTCCCCAGGGTGGGACAGGGCCTATGGCTACACCTTC.

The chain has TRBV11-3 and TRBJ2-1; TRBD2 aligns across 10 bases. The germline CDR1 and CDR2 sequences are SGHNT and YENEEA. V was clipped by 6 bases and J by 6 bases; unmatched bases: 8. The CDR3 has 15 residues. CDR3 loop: CASSFDSGRSNEQFF. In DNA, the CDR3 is TGTGCCAGCAGTTTCGATAGCGGGAGGAGCAATGAGCAGTTCTTC.

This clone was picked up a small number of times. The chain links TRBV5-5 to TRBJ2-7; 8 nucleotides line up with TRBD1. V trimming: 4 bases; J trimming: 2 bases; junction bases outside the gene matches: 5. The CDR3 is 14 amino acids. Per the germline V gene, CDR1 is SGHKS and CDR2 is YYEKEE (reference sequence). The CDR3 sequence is CASSLTGATYEQYF. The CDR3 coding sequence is TGTGCCAGCAGCCTGACAGGGGCCACCTACGAGCAGTACTTC.

The CDR3 region is CASSRERGPEQFF. The CDR3, as DNA: TGTGCCAGCAGCCGTGAGCGGGGCCCTGAGCAGTTCTTC. V and J are TRBV2 and TRBJ2-1; TRBD2 matches 7 bases. Germline CDR1 and CDR2: SNHLY and FYNNEI. CDR3 size: 13 residues. Unmatched junction bases numbered 8, after V lost 6 bases and J lost 9 bases.

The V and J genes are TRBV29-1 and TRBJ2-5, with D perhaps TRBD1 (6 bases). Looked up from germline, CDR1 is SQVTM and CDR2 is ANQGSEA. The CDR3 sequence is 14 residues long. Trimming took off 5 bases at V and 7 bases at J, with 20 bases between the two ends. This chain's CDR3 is CSVPKGDTGWTQYF. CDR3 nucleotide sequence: TGCAGCGTTCCCAAGGGGGACACTGGTTGGACCCAGTACTTC.

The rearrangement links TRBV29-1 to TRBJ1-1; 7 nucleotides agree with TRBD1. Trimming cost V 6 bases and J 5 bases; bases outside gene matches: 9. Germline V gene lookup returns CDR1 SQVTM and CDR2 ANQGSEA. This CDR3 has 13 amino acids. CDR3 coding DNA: TGCAGCGTACAAAGGGGGCGCAGAACTGAAGCTTTCTTT. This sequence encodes CSVQRGRRTEAFF.

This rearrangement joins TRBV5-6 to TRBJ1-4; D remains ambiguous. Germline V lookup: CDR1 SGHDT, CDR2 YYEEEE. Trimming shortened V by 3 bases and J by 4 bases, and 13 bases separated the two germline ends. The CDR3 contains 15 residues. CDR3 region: CASSSRGRDNEKLFF. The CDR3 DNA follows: TGTGCCAGCAGCTCCCGGGGTCGCGATAATGAAAAACTGTTTTTT.

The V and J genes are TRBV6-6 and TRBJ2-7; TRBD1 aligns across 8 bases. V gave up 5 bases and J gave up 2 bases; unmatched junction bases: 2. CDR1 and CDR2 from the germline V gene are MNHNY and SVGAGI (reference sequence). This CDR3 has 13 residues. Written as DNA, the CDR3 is TGTGCCAGCAGTGCACAGGGGGCCTACGAGCAGTACTTC. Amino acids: CASSAQGAYEQYF.

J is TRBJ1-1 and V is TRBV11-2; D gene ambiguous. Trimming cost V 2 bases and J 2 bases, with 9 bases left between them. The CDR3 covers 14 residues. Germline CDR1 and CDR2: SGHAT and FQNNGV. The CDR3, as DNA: TGTGCCAGCAGCTTATTTTTCCAAAACACTGAAGCTTTCTTT. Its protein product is CASSLFFQNTEAFF.

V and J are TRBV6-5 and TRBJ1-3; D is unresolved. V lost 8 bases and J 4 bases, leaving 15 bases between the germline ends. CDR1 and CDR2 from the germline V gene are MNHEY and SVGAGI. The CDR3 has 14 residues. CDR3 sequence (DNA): TGTGCCAGCGGAGGTACGAGGCACGGAAACACCATATATTTT. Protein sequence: CASGGTRHGNTIYF.

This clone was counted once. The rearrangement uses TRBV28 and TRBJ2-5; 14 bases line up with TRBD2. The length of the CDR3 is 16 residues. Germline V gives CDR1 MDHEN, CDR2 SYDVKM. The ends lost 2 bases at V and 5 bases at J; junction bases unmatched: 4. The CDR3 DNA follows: TGTGCCAGCAGTTTAAGGACTAGCGGGAGGAGGGAGACCCAGTACTTC. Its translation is CASSLRTSGRRETQYF.

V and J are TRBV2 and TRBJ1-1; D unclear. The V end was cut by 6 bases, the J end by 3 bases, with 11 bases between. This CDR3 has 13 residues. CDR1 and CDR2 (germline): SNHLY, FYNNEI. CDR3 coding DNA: TGTGCCAGCAGGGAACTAGGCGACACTGAAGCTTTCTTT. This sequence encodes CASRELGDTEAFF.

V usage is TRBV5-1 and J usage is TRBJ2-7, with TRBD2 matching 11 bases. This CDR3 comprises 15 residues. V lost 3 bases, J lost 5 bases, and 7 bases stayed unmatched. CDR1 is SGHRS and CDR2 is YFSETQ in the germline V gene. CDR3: CASSSGLAGADEQYF. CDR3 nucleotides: TGCGCCAGCAGCTCAGGACTAGCGGGTGCCGACGAGCAGTACTTC.

CDR3 bases: TGTGCCAGTAGTATATCCCGCGCGGGGTCACCCCTCCACTTT. This encodes CASSISRAGSPLHF. The chain combines TRBV19 with TRBJ1-6, with no clear D. This CDR3 region has 14 residues. Germline values: CDR1 LNHDA, CDR2 SQIVND (reference sequence). The ends were cut back, 2 bases at V and 10 bases at J, with 12 bases in the middle.